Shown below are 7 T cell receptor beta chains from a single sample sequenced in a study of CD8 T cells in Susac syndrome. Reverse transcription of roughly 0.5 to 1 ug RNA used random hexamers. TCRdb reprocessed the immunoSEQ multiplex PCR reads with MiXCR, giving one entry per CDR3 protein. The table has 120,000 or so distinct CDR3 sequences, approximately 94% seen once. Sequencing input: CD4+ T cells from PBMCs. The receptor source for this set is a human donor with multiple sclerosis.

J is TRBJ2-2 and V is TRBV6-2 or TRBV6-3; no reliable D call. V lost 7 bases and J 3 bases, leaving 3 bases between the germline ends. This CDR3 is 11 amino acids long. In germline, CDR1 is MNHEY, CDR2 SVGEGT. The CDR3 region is CASTYTGELFF. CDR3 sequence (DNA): TGTGCCAGCACCTACACCGGGGAGCTGTTTTTT.

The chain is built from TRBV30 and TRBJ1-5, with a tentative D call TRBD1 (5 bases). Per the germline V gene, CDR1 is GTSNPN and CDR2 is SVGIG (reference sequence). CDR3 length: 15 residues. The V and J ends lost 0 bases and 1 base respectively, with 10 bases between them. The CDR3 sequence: CAWSVGGGSNQPQHF. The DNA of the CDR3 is TGTGCCTGGAGTGTCGGCGGGGGGAGCAATCAGCCCCAGCATTTT.

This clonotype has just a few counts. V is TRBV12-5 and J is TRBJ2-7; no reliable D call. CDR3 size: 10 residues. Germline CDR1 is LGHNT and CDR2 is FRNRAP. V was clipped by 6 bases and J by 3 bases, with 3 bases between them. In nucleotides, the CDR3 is TGTGCTAGTGGGAACTACGAGCAGTACTTC. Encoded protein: CASGNYEQYF. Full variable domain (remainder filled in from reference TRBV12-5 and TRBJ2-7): DARVTQTPRHKVTEMGQEVTMRCQPILGHNTVFWYRQTMMQGLELLAYFRNRAPLDDSGMPKDRFSAEMPDATLATLKIQPSEPRDSAVYFCASGNYEQYFGPGTRLTVT.

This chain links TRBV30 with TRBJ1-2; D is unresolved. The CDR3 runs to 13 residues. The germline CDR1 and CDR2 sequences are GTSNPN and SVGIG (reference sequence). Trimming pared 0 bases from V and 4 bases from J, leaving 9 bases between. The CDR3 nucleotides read TGTGCCTGGAGTGTGGAACTATCCTATGGCTACACCTTC. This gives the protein CAWSVELSYGYTF. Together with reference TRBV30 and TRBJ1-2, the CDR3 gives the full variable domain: SQTIHQWPATLVQPVGSPLSLECTVEGTSNPNLYWYRQAAGRGLQLLFYSVGIGQISSEVPQNLSASRPQDRQFILSSKKLLLSDSGFYLCAWSVELSYGYTFGSGTRLTVV.

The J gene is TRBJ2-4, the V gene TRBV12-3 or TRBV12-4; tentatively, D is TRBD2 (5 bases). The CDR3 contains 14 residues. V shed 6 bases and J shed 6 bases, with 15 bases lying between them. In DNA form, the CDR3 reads TGTGCCAGCAGCAGGTGGGAGAAGGGAAACATTCAGTACTTC. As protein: CASSRWEKGNIQYF.

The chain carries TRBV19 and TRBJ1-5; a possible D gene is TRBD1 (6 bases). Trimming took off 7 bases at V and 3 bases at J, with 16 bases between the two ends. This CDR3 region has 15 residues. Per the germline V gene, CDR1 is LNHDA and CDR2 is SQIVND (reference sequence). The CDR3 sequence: CASIPSGANNQPQHF. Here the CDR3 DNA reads TGTGCCAGTATCCCCTCGGGGGCGAACAATCAGCCCCAGCATTTT.

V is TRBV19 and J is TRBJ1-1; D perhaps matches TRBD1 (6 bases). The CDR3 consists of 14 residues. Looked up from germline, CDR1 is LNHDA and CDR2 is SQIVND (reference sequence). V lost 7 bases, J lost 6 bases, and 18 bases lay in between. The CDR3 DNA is TGTGCCAGTAACCGGAGGGGGAAGGAGGCTGAAGCTTTCTTT. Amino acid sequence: CASNRRGKEAEAFF. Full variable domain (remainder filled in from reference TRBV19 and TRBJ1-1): DGGITQSPKYLFRKEGQNVTLSCEQNLNHDAMYWYRQDPGQGLRLIYYSQIVNDFQKGDIAEGYSVSREKKESFPLTVTSAQKNPTAFYLCASNRRGKEAEAFFGQGTRLTVV.